These 27 T cell receptor beta chains originate from one sample sequenced in a study of PD-L1 blockade in urothelial cancer. TCRdb's copy holds only in-frame clones and misses some; the assay was immunoSEQ multiplex PCR. Of tens of thousands of clones listed, roughly 90% are singletons. Sequencing was performed on PBMCs, taken around atezolizumab (anti-PD-L1) treatment. The receptors shown here come from a man in his 60s with urothelial cancer.

J is TRBJ2-1 and V is TRBV18; 12 bases fit TRBD2. The germline V gene encodes CDR1 KGHSH and CDR2 LQKENI. V lost 3 bases and J lost 8; bases outside the gene matches: 8. This CDR3 comprises 16 residues. CDR3 in amino acids: CASSPPQSSGRDEQFF. The CDR3 coding sequence is TGTGCCAGCTCACCCCCCCAGTCTAGCGGGAGGGATGAGCAGTTCTTC.

The genes are TRBV2 and TRBJ1-2, with 11 bases that match TRBD1. V trimming: 5 bases; J trimming: 5 bases; junction bases outside the gene matches: 4. CDR1 is SNHLY and CDR2 is FYNNEI in the germline V gene. This CDR3 spans 14 amino acids. Here the CDR3 DNA reads TGTGCCAGCAGTCTGGACAGGGGGCTGTATGGCTACACCTTC. Protein sequence: CASSLDRGLYGYTF. The complete variable domain, with remaining parts taken from reference TRBV2 and TRBJ1-2, reads EPEVTQTPSHQVTQMGQEVILRCVPISNHLYFYWYRQILGQKVEFLVSFYNNEISEKSEIFDDQFSVERPDGSNFTLKIRSTKLEDSAMYFCASSLDRGLYGYTFGSGTRLTVV.

The gene calls are TRBV16 and TRBJ2-5; no clear D. CDR3 length: 12 residues. V lost 2 bases and J lost 5, with 6 bases in between. Germline CDR1 and CDR2: KGHSY and FQNENV. As DNA, the CDR3 is TGTGCCAGCAGCCAAGTTGCGGAGACCCAGTACTTC. Translation: CASSQVAETQYF.

The CDR3 loop reads CASSQVAEGGTEAFF. CDR3 coding DNA: TGTGCCAGCAGCCAAGTCGCAGAAGGAGGCACTGAAGCTTTCTTT. The chain employs TRBV4-2 and TRBJ1-1; D unclear. The CDR3 is 15 residues long. The V gene lost 1 base and the J gene lost 4 bases, with 13 bases spanning the gap. Germline CDR1 reads LGHNA; CDR2 reads YNFKEQ.

J is TRBJ2-5 and V is TRBV9; 7 bases fit TRBD2. The CDR3 covers 15 residues. V shed 0 bases, J shed 2 bases, and the junction held 4 bases outside the gene matches. CDR1 and CDR2 (germline): SGDLS, YYNGEE. CDR3 sequence reads: CASSVDWGGQETQYF. The CDR3 DNA sequence: TGTGCCAGCAGCGTAGACTGGGGGGGGCAAGAGACCCAGTACTTC.

Note on this clone: The sample carries other DNA sequences with the same CDR3. The rearrangement uses TRBV7-8 and TRBJ2-5; TRBD2 agrees at 14 bases. Per germline, CDR1 SGHVS and CDR2 FQNEAQ. V was clipped by 0 bases and J by 5 bases; unmatched bases: 5. The CDR3 loop spans 17 amino acids. For the CDR3, the DNA is TGTGCCAGCAGCTTAGCGGGACTAGCGGGAGTCCAGGAGACCCAGTACTTC. Protein product: CASSLAGLAGVQETQYF.

The V call is TRBV13, the J call TRBJ2-1, with TRBD1 matching over 8 bases. The CDR3 sequence is 15 residues long. Looked up from germline, CDR1 is PRHDT and CDR2 is FYEKMQ (reference sequence). With V trimmed by 3 bases and J by 5 bases, 6 bases remained unmatched. CDR3 sequence: CASSFGQGGNNEQFF. The CDR3 bases are TGTGCCAGCAGCTTTGGACAGGGCGGGAACAATGAGCAGTTCTTC.

The genes are TRBV9 and TRBJ2-7, with a possible D match to TRBD1 (6 bases). CDR1 is SGDLS, CDR2 YYNGEE, per germline. The CDR3 totals 14 residues. Trimming took off 0 bases at V and 3 bases at J, with 10 bases between the two ends. CDR3 in amino acids: CASSVGQGHYEQYF. The CDR3 DNA sequence: TGTGCCAGCAGCGTAGGGCAGGGGCACTACGAGCAGTACTTC.

The chain links TRBV27 to TRBJ2-1; 7 bases fit TRBD2. This CDR3 comprises 15 residues. Looked up from germline, CDR1 is MNHEY and CDR2 is SMNVEV (reference sequence). The junction had 6 bases not matched to a gene; V was cut back by 3 bases and J by 4 bases. The CDR3 nucleotides read TGTGCCAGCAGTTTGCGGGCTAGCGGATACAATGAGCAGTTCTTC. This sequence encodes CASSLRASGYNEQFF.

This chain uses TRBV15 with TRBJ2-3; 8 bases are a match to TRBD1. Looked up from germline, CDR1 is LNHNV and CDR2 is YYDKDF (reference sequence). The V segment lost 4 bases and the J segment 3 bases; nucleotides outside the gene matches: 3. There are 14 residues in the CDR3. The CDR3 protein is CATSTYRGTDTQYF. The CDR3 nucleotides are TGTGCCACCAGCACCTACAGGGGGACAGATACGCAGTATTTT.

This CDR3 reads CASSLERGGPDTQYF. CDR3 DNA: TGTGCCAGCAGTCTCGAGCGGGGGGGCCCAGATACGCAGTATTTT. The chain joins TRBV6-4 to TRBJ2-3; 10 bases agree with TRBD2. The J segment lost 4 bases and the V segment lost 5 bases, leaving 6 bases of the junction unmatched. Germline CDR1 MRHNA, CDR2 SNTAGT. CDR3 length: 15 residues.

This sequence joins TRBV29-1 and TRBJ2-7; D gene uncertain. The germline gives CDR1 SQVTM, CDR2 ANQGSEA. The CDR3 length is 16 residues. V was pared by 1 base and J by 2 bases, with 18 bases between. Here the CDR3 reads CSVEGRSAASTYEQYF. The CDR3, as DNA: TGCAGCGTTGAAGGTAGGAGTGCGGCGTCGACCTACGAGCAGTACTTC.

The CDR3 DNA is TGTGCTACCTTCTTGGGGGGGGCGTCGGCTTTCTTT. Its translation: CATFLGGASAFF. The chain links TRBV21-1 to TRBJ1-1. TRBV21-1 is described as a pseudogene. The CDR3 contains 12 residues.

The chain employs TRBV5-1 and TRBJ2-3; D ambiguous. Trimming cost V 1 base and J 6 bases, with 6 bases left between them. This CDR3 spans 12 amino acids. Germline V CDR1 and CDR2: SGHRS, YFSETQ. CDR3 bases: TGCGCCAGCAGCTTGCGCGAGGATACGCAGTATTTT. Protein product: CASSLREDTQYF.

This clone occurred once. The V gene is TRBV5-1, the J gene TRBJ2-4, with D possibly TRBD1 on 6 matching bases. V lost 1 base, J lost 6 bases, and 14 bases lay in between. This CDR3 has 15 amino acids. CDR1 SGHRS and CDR2 YFSETQ come from the germline V gene. CDR3 sequence: CASSLSSGVLNIQYF. CDR3 DNA: TGCGCCAGCAGCTTGAGTTCAGGGGTATTAAACATTCAGTACTTC.

The rearrangement joins TRBV6-5 to TRBJ2-7, with TRBD1 matching 8 bases. Trimming cost V 5 bases and J 0 bases; bases outside gene matches: 3. The germline V gene has CDR1 MNHEY and CDR2 SVGAGI. The CDR3 is made up of 14 amino acids. The CDR3: CASSGQGGSYEQYF. The CDR3 DNA follows: TGTGCCAGCAGTGGACAGGGTGGCTCCTACGAGCAGTACTTC.

The genes are TRBV29-1 and TRBJ2-2; TRBD1 is a possible D gene (5 bases). Per the germline V gene, CDR1 is SQVTM and CDR2 is ANQGSEA. V shed 2 bases and J shed 5 bases, with 12 bases lying between them. The CDR3 spans 14 residues. This CDR3 reads CSVETGYRTGELFF. Written as DNA, the CDR3 is TGCAGCGTTGAAACAGGATATCGGACCGGGGAGCTGTTTTTT.

Written as DNA, the CDR3 is TGCGCCAGCAGCCGACAGGGAGGCGGGGAGCTGTTTTTT. The encoded protein is CASSRQGGGELFF. This rearrangement joins TRBV5-1 to TRBJ2-2, with a weak D call TRBD1 (7 bases). Germline lookup yields CDR1 SGHRS and CDR2 YFSETQ. CDR3 length: 13 amino acids. V lost 4 bases and J 7 bases, leaving 11 bases between the germline ends.

The chain links TRBV6-5 to TRBJ2-1, with TRBD2 matching 13 bases. The germline V gene has CDR1 MNHEY and CDR2 SVGAGI. V gave up 2 bases and J gave up 6 bases; unmatched junction bases: 4. There are 16 residues in the CDR3. CDR3 sequence reads: CASSYALAGGFNEQFF. The CDR3, as DNA: TGTGCCAGCAGTTACGCACTAGCGGGAGGGTTCAATGAGCAGTTCTTC.

The chain links TRBV27 to TRBJ2-1; 7 nucleotides align to TRBD1. Germline values: CDR1 MNHEY, CDR2 SMNVEV (reference sequence). The CDR3 loop spans 15 amino acids. J gave up 10 bases and V 6 bases, and 15 bases lay outside the gene matches. CDR3 region: CASRKPGQPEEEQFF. The CDR3 coding sequence is TGTGCCAGCAGAAAACCGGGACAGCCAGAGGAAGAGCAGTTCTTC.

This clone was found a few times. This sequence joins TRBV5-1 and TRBJ1-2, with 9 bases that match TRBD1. From germline, CDR1 is SGHRS and CDR2 YFSETQ. CDR3 length: 14 amino acids. V lost 6 bases to trimming and J lost 7 bases; unmatched junction nucleotides: 10. This CDR3 reads CASTSFTGGFGYTF. In nucleotides, the CDR3 is TGCGCCAGCACAAGCTTTACAGGGGGCTTTGGCTACACCTTC.

This clone was counted a single time. The chain combines TRBV9 with TRBJ2-5, with 8 nucleotides matching TRBD1. Germline CDR1 is SGDLS and CDR2 is YYNGEE. With V trimmed by 4 bases and J by 5 bases, 13 bases remained unmatched. There are 16 residues in the CDR3. This chain's CDR3 is CASSSRPPGGKETQYF. CDR3 DNA: TGTGCCAGCAGCTCGAGGCCCCCAGGGGGCAAGGAGACCCAGTACTTC.

This chain connects TRBV6-5 to TRBJ1-6, with 10 bases that match TRBD1. The CDR3 covers 16 residues. The ends lost 0 bases at V and 7 bases at J; junction bases unmatched: 3. Germline CDR1 is MNHEY and CDR2 is SVGAGI. CDR3 bases: TGTGCCAGCAGTTACTCCCCGACAGGGGGCAATTCACCCCTCCACTTT. As protein: CASSYSPTGGNSPLHF.

The chain is built from TRBV19 and TRBJ1-2; unclear D gene. The V end lost 3 bases, the J end lost 8 bases, and 10 bases lay between the germline ends. Germline V gene lookup returns CDR1 LNHDA and CDR2 SQIVND (reference sequence). The CDR3 contains 12 residues. This chain's CDR3 is CASSIGGSGYTF. CDR3 sequence (DNA): TGTGCCAGTAGTATCGGAGGATCAGGCTACACCTTC.

This chain joins TRBV10-3 and TRBJ2-3; 8 bases align to TRBD2. V shed 5 bases, J shed 3 bases, and the junction held 10 bases outside the gene matches. CDR1 is ENHRY, CDR2 SYGVKD, per germline. The CDR3 is 16 residues long. The CDR3 DNA reads TGTGCCATCAGTTCATTAAGCGGGAGTCCGACAGATACGCAGTATTTT. This translates into CAISSLSGSPTDTQYF.

V gene TRBV28 combines with J gene TRBJ1-2; 8 bases fit TRBD1. After removal of 4 bases from V and 5 bases from J, the junction contained 6 bases not matched to a gene. CDR3 length: 14 residues. Germline V gene sequence: CDR1 MDHEN, CDR2 SYDVKM. CDR3 in amino acids: CASSSDRGGYGYTF. For the CDR3, the DNA is TGTGCCAGCAGTTCCGACAGGGGCGGATATGGCTACACCTTC.

The V and J genes are TRBV4-1 and TRBJ1-6; D not resolved. The germline V and J ends were trimmed by 0 bases and 7 bases, with 10 bases remaining between them. The CDR3 spans 15 residues. CDR1 MGHRA and CDR2 YSYEKL come from the germline V gene. CDR3: CASSQDLETNSPLHF. The CDR3 bases are TGCGCCAGCAGCCAAGATCTGGAGACCAATTCACCCCTCCACTTT.